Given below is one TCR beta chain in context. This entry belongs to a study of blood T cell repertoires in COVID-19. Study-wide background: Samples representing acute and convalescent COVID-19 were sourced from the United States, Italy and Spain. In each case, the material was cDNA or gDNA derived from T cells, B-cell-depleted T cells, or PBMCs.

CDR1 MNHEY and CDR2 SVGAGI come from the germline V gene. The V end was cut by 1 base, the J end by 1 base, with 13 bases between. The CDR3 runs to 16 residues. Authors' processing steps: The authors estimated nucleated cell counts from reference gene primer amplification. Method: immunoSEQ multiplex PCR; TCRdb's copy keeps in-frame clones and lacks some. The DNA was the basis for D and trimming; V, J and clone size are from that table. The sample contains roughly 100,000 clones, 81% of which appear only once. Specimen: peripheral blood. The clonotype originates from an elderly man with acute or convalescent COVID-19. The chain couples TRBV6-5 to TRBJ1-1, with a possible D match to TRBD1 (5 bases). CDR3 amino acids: CASSYYLGGGNTEAFF. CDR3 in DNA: TGTGCCAGCAGTTACTACCTCGGGGGGGGGAACACTGAAGCTTTCTTT.